This T cell receptor beta chain was captured by sequencing in a study of T-cell reconstitution after alpha-beta-depleted transplantation in children. Notes on the study in general: Surviving recipient T cells and thymic progenitors produced the high day-60 TCRbeta diversity seen in some patients.

In its sample, this clonotype was seen many times. Its specificity is unknown. A read error may produce the germline difference seen at one junction end. The CDR3 is made up of 15 amino acids. Researchers prepared the TCRbeta library using unique molecular identifiers, the study reports. Via MiXCR, TCRdb re-called the PCR reads, giving one row per CDR3 protein. The sample carries about 100,000 distinct CDR3 sequences, 7.5% to 9.5% recorded once. The receptor was derived from a boy aged 2 to 10 with acute lymphoblastic leukemia, due to receive a stem cell transplant. Sequencing used PBMCs, obtained before TCRalphabeta/CD19-depleted stem cell transplant. This sequence joins TRBV12-3 or TRBV12-4 and TRBJ2-7; TRBD2 agrees at 8 bases. The CDR3 loop is CASSLAGRPLYEQYF. CDR3 bases: TGTGCCAGCAGCTTAGCGGGGCGGCCACTATACGAGCAGTACTTC.